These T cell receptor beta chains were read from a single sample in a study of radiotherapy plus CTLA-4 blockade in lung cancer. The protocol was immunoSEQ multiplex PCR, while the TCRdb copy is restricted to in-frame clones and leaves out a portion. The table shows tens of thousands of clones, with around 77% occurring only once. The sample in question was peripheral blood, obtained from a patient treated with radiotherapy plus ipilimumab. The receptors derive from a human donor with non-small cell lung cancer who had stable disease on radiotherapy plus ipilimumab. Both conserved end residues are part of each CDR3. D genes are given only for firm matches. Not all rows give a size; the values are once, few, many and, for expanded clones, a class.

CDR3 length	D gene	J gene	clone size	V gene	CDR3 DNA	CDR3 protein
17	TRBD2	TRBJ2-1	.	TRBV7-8	TGTGCCAGCAGCTTTGGACTAGCGGGGAAACCCTACAATGAGCAGTTCTTC	CASSFGLAGKPYNEQFF
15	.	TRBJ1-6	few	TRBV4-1	TGCGCCAGCAGCCAAGATTGGGGCGCGGGGCCACCCCTCCACTTT	CASSQDWGAGPPLHF
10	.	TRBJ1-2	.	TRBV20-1	TGCAGTGCCACTCCGACCGTCTACACCTTC	CSATPTVYTF
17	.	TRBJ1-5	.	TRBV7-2	TGTGCCAGCAGCTTGGGACCGAATCAACCTAATGATCAGCCCCAGCATTTT	CASSLGPNQPNDQPQHF
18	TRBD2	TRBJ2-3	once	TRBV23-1	TGCGCCAGCAGTCGGCAAACCCTTTGGGGGGGTGGCACAGATACGCAGTATTTT	CASSRQTLWGGGTDTQYF
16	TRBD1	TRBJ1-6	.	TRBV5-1	TGCGCCAGCAGCTTGGGACCGGGGACAGGGGGTTCACCCCTCCACTTT	CASSLGPGTGGSPLHF
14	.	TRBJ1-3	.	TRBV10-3	TGTGCCATTCGGGACTCCCGAGCAGAAAACACCATATATTTT	CAIRDSRAENTIYF
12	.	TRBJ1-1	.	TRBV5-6	TGTGCCAGCAGCGGAGAAAGTTCTGAAGCTTTCTTT	CASSGESSEAFF
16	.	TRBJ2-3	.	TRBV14	TGTGCCAGCAGCCGATCGCGCTTGGCTAGCACAGATACGCAGTATTTT	CASSRSRLASTDTQYF
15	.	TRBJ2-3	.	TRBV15	TGTGCCACCAGCCCGGAGGGGGGGATCACAGATACGCAGTATTTT	CATSPEGGITDTQYF
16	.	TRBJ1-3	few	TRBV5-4	TGTGCCAGCAGCCCGGGACAACTGAGCTCTGGAAACACCATATATTTT	CASSPGQLSSGNTIYF
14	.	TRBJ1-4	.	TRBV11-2	TGTGCCAGCAGCCTAGGGACGGGTGGGGAAAAACTGTTTTTT	CASSLGTGGEKLFF